These T cell receptor beta chains were read from a single sample in a study of blood T cell repertoires in COVID-19. Sequencing was performed with immunoSEQ multiplex PCR; in TCRdb, only in-frame clones are kept and a portion is missing. Of almost 200,000 clones listed, 86% are singletons. Sequencing was carried out using peripheral blood. The receptors come from a woman in her 70s with acute or convalescent COVID-19. The CDR3 runs from the conserved cysteine through the conserved F or W. A D gene is named only where the DNA matches it firmly. Only part of the rows carry a size: once, few, many, or a class if the clone is expanded.

D gene	clone size	V gene	J gene	CDR3 DNA	CDR3 protein
TRBD2	.	TRBV19	TRBJ2-5	TGTGCCAGTAGTCTCCGCCCCCTAGCGGGCATCCAAGAGACCCAGTACTTC	CASSLRPLAGIQETQYF
.	.	TRBV2	TRBJ1-5	TGTGCCAGCAGTGACAGGGCACGCAATCAGCCCCAGCATTTT	CASSDRARNQPQHF
TRBD1	.	TRBV23-1	TRBJ2-4	TGCGCCAGCCACAGGGGAGTAGCCAAAAACATTCAGTACTTC	CASHRGVAKNIQYF
TRBD1	.	TRBV29-1	TRBJ1-2	TGCAGCGCTAGATCGGGACAGTTGATTTTCGAACGAGGCTACACCTTC	CSARSGQLIFERGYTF
TRBD1	.	TRBV6-5	TRBJ2-4	TGTGCCAGCAGTTCTGCGGGACAGGGGGCCGACATTCAGTACTTC	CASSSAGQGADIQYF
TRBD1	.	TRBV4-2	TRBJ1-4	TGTGCCAGCAGCCAAGATCGGGCAGGGGGCGGGGGAGATGAAAAACTGTTTTTT	CASSQDRAGGGGDEKLFF
TRBD1	.	TRBV2	TRBJ2-3	TGTGCCAGCAGTGAATGGACAGGGACAGATACGCAGTATTTT	CASSEWTGTDTQYF
TRBD1	.	TRBV4-1	TRBJ2-1	TGCGCCAGCAGCATACCAGGGGGAAACAATGAGCAGTTCTTC	CASSIPGGNNEQFF
.	.	TRBV28	TRBJ1-1	TGTGCCAGCACAGGAAACCACGCTGAAGCTTTCTTT	CASTGNHAEAFF
.	.	TRBV15	TRBJ2-3	TGTGCCACCAGCAGCCGCCGAGGCTCGCTCGATACGCAGTATTTT	CATSSRRGSLDTQYF
.	few	TRBV7-2	TRBJ1-2	TGTGCCAGCAGCTTTATGTTTGGGGGCGCCTCGACCTATGGCTACACCTTC	CASSFMFGGASTYGYTF
.	.	TRBV18	TRBJ2-7	TGTGCCAGCTCACCCTCATTGGGGCGCGCCTACGAGCAGTACTTC	CASSPSLGRAYEQYF
.	.	TRBV12-3/TRBV12-4	TRBJ1-4	TGTGCCAGCAGTTTGGAGGCTAGGGAAAAACTGTTTTTT	CASSLEAREKLFF
.	.	TRBV27	TRBJ1-1	TGTGCCAGCAGTTCGCCGGGGGGGACTGAAGCTTTCTTT	CASSSPGGTEAFF
.	.	TRBV19	TRBJ1-3	TGTGCCAGTAGTACGACATTCTCTGGAAACACCATATATTTT	CASSTTFSGNTIYF
TRBD1	.	TRBV5-6	TRBJ2-3	TGTGCCAGCAGCAAGACAGGGGGCACAGATACGCAGTATTTT	CASSKTGGTDTQYF
TRBD1	.	TRBV5-1	TRBJ2-7	TGCGCCAGCAGCTTGGAGGGGACAGCCTCCTACGAGCAGTACTTC	CASSLEGTASYEQYF
TRBD1	.	TRBV7-9	TRBJ2-7	TGTGCCAGCAGGCGACCGGGACAGGGGGCCGGGGAGCAGTACTTC	CASRRPGQGAGEQYF
.	.	TRBV2	TRBJ1-1	TGTGCCAGCAGTGTAAGACAGACTGAAGCTTTCTTT	CASSVRQTEAFF
.	.	TRBV7-6	TRBJ2-6	TGTGCCAGCAGCGTGGGGACTTCTGGGGCCAACGTCCTGACTTTC	CASSVGTSGANVLTF
TRBD2	.	TRBV19	TRBJ2-2	TGTGCCAGTAGTATGGAACTAGCGGGACGAGGCGGGGAGCTGTTTTTT	CASSMELAGRGGELFF
TRBD1	.	TRBV27	TRBJ2-7	TGTGCCAGCAGTTTGTTAACAGGGGGCAACGAGCAGTACTTC	CASSLLTGGNEQYF
TRBD2	.	TRBV5-1	TRBJ2-1	TGCGCCAGCAGCTTCCCGGTGGACCGAACGACTAGCGGGGGTCGGGATGAGCAGTTCTTC	CASSFPVDRTTSGGRDEQFF
.	.	TRBV5-1	TRBJ2-3	TGCGCCAGCAGCTCTGGGACAAAGCAGTATTTT	CASSSGTKQYF
TRBD1	.	TRBV25-1	TRBJ2-3	TGTGCCAGCAGTGGCCCGACAGGGGCCCGCACAGATACGCAGTATTTT	CASSGPTGARTDTQYF
TRBD2	.	TRBV7-2	TRBJ2-7	TGTGCCAGCAGCTTAAGACTAGCGGGGGGGTTCGAGCAGTACTTC	CASSLRLAGGFEQYF
TRBD2	.	TRBV6-5	TRBJ2-1	TGTGCCAGCAGTTACTCGAACGCGGGAGGGATGGATGAGCAGTTCTTC	CASSYSNAGGMDEQFF
TRBD2	.	TRBV7-2	TRBJ2-3	TGTGCCAGCAGCTTAGAATCCGGTGGGCTAGCGGGAGGACGGGATACGCAGTATTTT	CASSLESGGLAGGRDTQYF
TRBD2	.	TRBV2	TRBJ2-1	TGTGCCAGCAGTGAATACAGCGGGGGTAGTGGTGAGCAGTTCTTC	CASSEYSGGSGEQFF
TRBD1	.	TRBV7-9	TRBJ1-1	TGTGCCAGCACCGTGGGACAGGGGGGCACTGAAGCTTTCTTT	CASTVGQGGTEAFF
.	once	TRBV12-3/TRBV12-4	TRBJ1-2	TGTGCCAGCAGTTTGACAGGAAACGGCTACACCTTC	CASSLTGNGYTF
.	.	TRBV5-1	TRBJ2-5	TGCGCCAGCAGCTTGGGGACTAACAAAGGAGAGACCCAGTACTTC	CASSLGTNKGETQYF
TRBD1	.	TRBV5-1	TRBJ2-2	TGCGCCAGCAGAGAGGGGGCAGGCAACACCGGGGAGCTGTTTTTT	CASREGAGNTGELFF
.	.	TRBV5-1	TRBJ1-4	TGCGCCAGCAGCGCACAGGGAAGTGAAAAACTGTTTTTT	CASSAQGSEKLFF
.	.	TRBV5-6	TRBJ1-4	TGTGCCAGCAGCTTGGAGATGGGCAGGGGAGATGAAAAACTGTTTTTT	CASSLEMGRGDEKLFF
.	.	TRBV14	TRBJ2-7	TGTGCCAGCAGCCAAGGTTGGTTCCAGGAGCAGTACTTC	CASSQGWFQEQYF
TRBD2	once	TRBV2	TRBJ2-5	TGTGCCAGCAGTGCTGGGCTAGCGGGGAGACTGCAAGAGACCCAGTACTTC	CASSAGLAGRLQETQYF
TRBD1	few	TRBV5-1	TRBJ1-1	TGCGCCAGCAGCTTGAAGGACAGGGGAGCTGAAGCTTTCTTT	CASSLKDRGAEAFF
.	.	TRBV14	TRBJ1-5	TGTGCCAGCAGCCAAGTAGGGGAGGGCCAGCCCCAGCATTTT	CASSQVGEGQPQHF
TRBD1	few	TRBV5-1	TRBJ2-6	TGCGCCAGCAGCCCTACAGGGGGGTCAACTGGGGCCAACGTCCTGACTTTC	CASSPTGGSTGANVLTF
.	.	TRBV27	TRBJ2-1	TGTGCCAGCAGTTTATCGGGCCAACCCTACAATGAGCAGTTCTTC	CASSLSGQPYNEQFF
TRBD1	.	TRBV11-2	TRBJ2-2	TGTGCCAGCAGCTTAGGCTACGGGACAGGGGAGACCGGGGAGCTGTTTTTT	CASSLGYGTGETGELFF
TRBD1	.	TRBV28	TRBJ2-5	TGTGCCAGCAGTTTATGGACGGGACAGGGGGGGACCCAGTACTTC	CASSLWTGQGGTQYF
TRBD1	.	TRBV2	TRBJ1-5	TGTGCCAGCGCTGACAGGGGCCGCCAGCCCCAGCATTTT	CASADRGRQPQHF
TRBD1	.	TRBV28	TRBJ1-2	TGTGCCAGCAGTTTATTAGGGGGCATAGGCTACACCTTC	CASSLLGGIGYTF